This T cell receptor beta chain was captured by sequencing in a study of cytomegalovirus exposure and HLA in healthy donors. Libraries were prepared by immunoSEQ multiplex PCR; TCRdb keeps only in-frame clonotypes and omits some of them. Of 150,000 to 200,000 clones in the sample, about 89% were seen once. The V gene's germline CDR1 is SGHRS and CDR2 YFSETQ. Trimming shortened V by 4 bases and J by 4 bases, and 11 bases separated the two germline ends. The CDR3 loop spans 14 amino acids. Regarding this clone: Antigen specificity is unknown.

Study-wide findings and caveats: The study designated fewer than 200 TCR beta chains cytomegalovirus-associated.

The rearrangement links TRBV5-1 to TRBJ1-4; D not certain. The sequence came from a man aged 25-40 years in good health and CMV-seropositive. Sample: PBMCs. CDR3 DNA sequence: TGCGCCAGCAGCCTCGGACGGAATAATGAAAAACTGTTTTTT. The encoded protein is CASSLGRNNEKLFF.